This T cell receptor (beta chain) was retrieved from a study of T cells in Graves' hyperthyroidism and ophthalmopathy. Study-level background: Blood was drawn when the patient was first diagnosed and still untreated.

Study-wide results and caveats: Median prediction lead before ophthalmopathy onset was about 6.3 months with the model. Blood also carried most thyroid clonotypes expanded above 0.001.

Amplification targeted TCR beta CDR3 regions from RNA transcripts. First-round RT-PCR of the TCR CDR3 relied on the HTBI primer set. Each CDR3 protein gets one entry after TCRdb re-called the multiplex PCR reads with MiXCR. Of approximately 400,000 distinct CDR3 sequences in the sample, approximately 12% were seen once. J was trimmed by 11 bases and V by 5 bases; bases with no gene match: 5. CDR3 length: 11 amino acids. Germline V gives CDR1 MDHEN, CDR2 SYDVKM. Hyperthyroidism was newly diagnosed in patients aged 18 to 65 (duration under 2 months). Of note for this clonotype: What it binds is not known.

The sample consisted of blood. The receptor was derived from a man younger than 45 with Graves' hyperthyroidism that later progressed to Graves' ophthalmopathy. The genes are TRBV28 and TRBJ2-5; 7 nucleotides align to TRBD1. The CDR3: CASSNRDRQYF. The CDR3 DNA sequence: TGTGCCAGCAGTAACCGGGACAGACAGTACTTC.